This passage covers 17 T cell receptor beta chains from one sample sequenced in a study of T cells in localized non-small cell lung cancer. TCRdb's copy holds only in-frame clones and misses some; the assay was immunoSEQ multiplex PCR. Counted here are 5,400 or so clones, around 85% occurring once; the ten biggest clones make up over 8.5%. The sample consisted of PBMCs, taken before any cancer treatment. These receptors originate from a woman aged 35 to 69 with stage II lung adenocarcinoma.

The J gene is TRBJ1-2, the V gene TRBV28; TRBD1 matches 7 bases. The CDR3 length is 19 residues. Germline lookup yields CDR1 MDHEN and CDR2 SYDVKM. The ends lost 8 bases at V and 0 bases at J; junction bases unmatched: 21. The CDR3 spells CASDGTEGSLGGANYGYTF. The CDR3 region has the DNA TGTGCCAGCGATGGGACAGAAGGATCGTTGGGGGGAGCTAACTATGGCTACACCTTC.

The chain employs TRBV4-2 and TRBJ2-5; TRBD2 might be the D (5 bases). Germline-derived CDR1 and CDR2 are LGHNA and YNFKEQ. V lost 0 bases and J lost 3, with 11 bases in between. This CDR3 has 15 amino acids. The CDR3, as DNA: TGTGCCAGCAGCCAAGATTCTAGCTGGGAAGAGACCCAGTACTTC. It translates to CASSQDSSWEETQYF.

The gene calls are TRBV19 and TRBJ2-7; D is unclear. Between the trimmed V and J ends, which lost 2 bases and 0 bases, there was a span of 8 bases. The CDR3 has 14 residues. From germline, CDR1 is LNHDA and CDR2 SQIVND (reference sequence). DNA of the CDR3: TGTGCCAGTAGTATATCCCCCCACTCCTACGAGCAGTACTTC. Residues: CASSISPHSYEQYF.

The chain joins TRBV29-1 to TRBJ2-1; 9 nucleotides line up with TRBD2. CDR3 length: 15 amino acids. The germline V gene encodes CDR1 SQVTM and CDR2 ANQGSEA. Trimming took 0 bases from V and 7 from J; bases not matched to a gene: 7. The CDR3 loop reads CSVEERTSAVNEQFF. As DNA, the CDR3 is TGCAGCGTTGAAGAAAGGACTAGCGCCGTAAATGAGCAGTTCTTC.

The gene calls are TRBV19 and TRBJ2-3; 15 bases agree with TRBD2. V dropped 7 bases and J dropped 3; count of bases not matched to a gene: 11. The CDR3 is 18 amino acids. Germline-derived CDR1 and CDR2 are LNHDA and SQIVND (reference sequence). CDR3 in amino acids: CASKAKGLAGGRTDTQYF. The DNA of the CDR3 is TGTGCCAGTAAGGCCAAGGGACTAGCGGGGGGACGAACAGATACGCAGTATTTT.

The J gene is TRBJ1-2, the V gene TRBV6-1, with 8 bases that match TRBD1. Germline trimming cut 1 base from V and 4 bases from J; bases unmatched to any gene: 8. Germline loops: CDR1 MNHNS, CDR2 SASEGT. The CDR3 length is 16 residues. The CDR3 here is CASSEDQDRAVYGYTF. DNA for the CDR3: TGTGCCAGCAGTGAAGACCAGGACAGGGCCGTCTATGGCTACACCTTC.

CDR3 region: CASSVEPEKNEQFF. CDR3 DNA: TGTGCCAGCAGCGTAGAGCCGGAGAAAAATGAGCAGTTCTTC. The chain joins TRBV9 to TRBJ2-1; no reliable D call. V dropped 0 bases and J dropped 7 bases, with 11 bases sitting between them. There are 14 residues in the CDR3. The germline CDR1 and CDR2 sequences are SGDLS and YYNGEE. The full variable domain, completed using reference TRBV9 and TRBJ2-1, is DSGVTQTPKHLITATGQRVTLRCSPRSGDLSVYWYQQSLDQGLQFLIQYYNGEERAKGNILERFSAQQFPDLHSELNLSSLELGDSALYFCASSVEPEKNEQFFGPGTRLTVL.

This chain joins TRBV29-1 and TRBJ1-1; a possible D gene is TRBD1 (5 bases). The CDR3 is 14 residues long. Looked up from germline, CDR1 is SQVTM and CDR2 is ANQGSEA. V lost 3 bases and J 5 bases, leaving 16 bases between the germline ends. The CDR3 DNA reads TGCAGCGTTGAGGGGGGGAAAGGGAGGACTGAAGCTTTCTTT. Its protein product is CSVEGGKGRTEAFF. Together with reference TRBV29-1 and TRBJ1-1, the CDR3 gives the full variable domain: SAVISQKPSRDICQRGTSLTIQCQVDSQVTMMFWYRQQPGQSLTLIATANQGSEATYESGFVIDKFPISRPNLTFSTLTVSNMSPEDSSIYLCSVEGGKGRTEAFFGQGTRLTVV.

This rearrangement joins TRBV27 to TRBJ2-2; perhaps TRBD1 as D (5 bases). Germline V gene lookup returns CDR1 MNHEY and CDR2 SMNVEV (reference sequence). V lost 3 bases to trimming and J lost 5 bases, with 13 bases between them. The CDR3 sequence is 15 residues long. The CDR3 DNA sequence: TGTGCCAGCAGTTTGTACTTTCAGGGAACCGGGGAGCTGTTTTTT. Amino acid sequence: CASSLYFQGTGELFF.

V and J are TRBV9 and TRBJ2-1; D unclear. Germline CDR1 and CDR2: SGDLS and YYNGEE. The CDR3 has 15 amino acids. Trimming removed 4 bases at V and 2 bases at J, with 13 bases between. CDR3 coding DNA: TGTGCCAGCAGCATCGGGCCTCTCACCTACAATGAGCAGTTCTTC. Protein product: CASSIGPLTYNEQFF.

The chain has TRBV9 and TRBJ2-1; the D gene is possibly TRBD1 (6 bases). Trimming removed 0 bases at V and 8 bases at J, with 18 bases between. The CDR3 extends over 16 amino acids. Germline V gene lookup returns CDR1 SGDLS and CDR2 YYNGEE. The CDR3 DNA sequence: TGTGCCAGCAGCGTAGGCATTACAGGGTGGTTGGATGAGCAGTTCTTC. Its protein product is CASSVGITGWLDEQFF.

The gene calls are TRBV27 and TRBJ2-3; 8 bases match TRBD1. Losses at the gene ends were 8 bases for V and 1 base for J; bases not matched to a gene: 5. The CDR3 runs 14 residues. Germline V gene data show CDR1 as MNHEY and CDR2 as SMNVEV (reference sequence). The CDR3 loop is CASGTGPRTDTQYF. In DNA form, the CDR3 reads TGTGCCAGCGGGACAGGACCCCGCACAGATACGCAGTATTTT.

The chain is built from TRBV7-3 and TRBJ1-1; D is unclear. The germline V and J ends were trimmed by 1 base and 1 base, with 4 bases remaining between them. The CDR3 covers 13 residues. The germline gives CDR1 SGHTA, CDR2 FQGTGA. The CDR3 protein is CASSLSGNTEAFF. The CDR3 DNA sequence: TGTGCCAGCAGCTTAAGCGGGAACACTGAAGCTTTCTTT. Filled out from reference TRBV7-3 and TRBJ1-1, the complete variable domain reads GAGVSQTPSNKVTEKGKYVELRCDPISGHTALYWYRQSLGQGPEFLIYFQGTGAADDSGLPNDRFFAVRPEGSVSTLKIQRTERGDSAVYLCASSLSGNTEAFFGQGTRLTVV.

The V gene is TRBV6-5, the J gene TRBJ2-7, with 7 bases matching TRBD1. The V gene's germline CDR1 is MNHEY and CDR2 SVGAGI. The junction had 8 bases not matched to a gene; V was cut back by 6 bases and J by 0 bases. This CDR3 has 15 amino acids. In DNA, the CDR3 is TGTGCCAGCAGCCCCGGGACAGCTTTCTCCTACGAGCAGTACTTC. Its translation is CASSPGTAFSYEQYF.

The CDR3 reads CSVAMRNEQFF. CDR3 sequence (DNA): TGCAGCGTTGCCATGCGCAATGAGCAGTTCTTC. The chain joins TRBV29-1 to TRBJ2-1; the D is unclear. The germline V gene has CDR1 SQVTM and CDR2 ANQGSEA. This CDR3 spans 11 amino acids. V was cut by 4 bases and J by 6 bases, with 7 bases left in between.

V and J are TRBV19 and TRBJ2-5, with D perhaps TRBD1 or TRBD2 (5 bases each). The CDR3 loop spans 15 amino acids. Germline V lookup: CDR1 LNHDA, CDR2 SQIVND (reference sequence). The V and J ends lost 4 bases and 5 bases respectively, with 17 bases between them. The CDR3 loop reads CASSRANRGGETQYF. The CDR3 DNA sequence: TGTGCCAGTAGTAGAGCTAACCGTGGGGGTGAGACCCAGTACTTC. Variable domain in full (rest from reference TRBV19 and TRBJ2-5): DGGITQSPKYLFRKEGQNVTLSCEQNLNHDAMYWYRQDPGQGLRLIYYSQIVNDFQKGDIAEGYSVSREKKESFPLTVTSAQKNPTAFYLCASSRANRGGETQYFGPGTRLLVL.

The chain uses TRBV19 and TRBJ2-2; D is unclear. The germline gives CDR1 LNHDA, CDR2 SQIVND (reference sequence). Trimming pared 7 bases from V and 0 bases from J, leaving 3 bases between. The CDR3 has 12 residues. CDR3 nucleotides: TGTGCCAGTAAGCCGAACACCGGGGAGCTGTTTTTT. It yields the protein CASKPNTGELFF.